This T cell receptor (beta chain) was profiled in a study of cytomegalovirus exposure and HLA in healthy donors. Study as a whole: About 80 million unique TCRs from HLA-typed donors were held in an early data release.

60 Vbeta and 13 Jbeta primers were used in PCR. Sequencing was performed with immunoSEQ multiplex PCR; in TCRdb, only in-frame clones are kept and a portion is missing. Among about 90,000 clones listed, roughly two thirds were seen once. The germline CDR1 and CDR2 sequences are SEHNR and FQNEAQ (reference sequence). V shed 4 bases and J shed 7 bases, with 19 bases lying between them. CDR3 length: 15 amino acids. On this clone: No antigen is known for it.

General study points: A few V segments could not be told apart, such as TRBV6-2 and TRBV6-3, and were left out. It was reported that the classifier diagnosed cytomegalovirus status with high specificity and sensitivity in both the original and validation cohorts. For most TCR beta V segments, an earlier analysis put the productive rate at about 87% or about 30% of the time.

Specimen: PBMCs. The chain joins TRBV7-9 to TRBJ1-2; weak D call: TRBD1 (6 bases). This clonotype originated in a woman aged 50 to 65 in good health and CMV-seropositive. CDR3 loop: CASSWPVGQSSGYTF. The CDR3 DNA is TGTGCCAGCAGCTGGCCGGTAGGACAGTCGAGTGGCTACACCTTC.